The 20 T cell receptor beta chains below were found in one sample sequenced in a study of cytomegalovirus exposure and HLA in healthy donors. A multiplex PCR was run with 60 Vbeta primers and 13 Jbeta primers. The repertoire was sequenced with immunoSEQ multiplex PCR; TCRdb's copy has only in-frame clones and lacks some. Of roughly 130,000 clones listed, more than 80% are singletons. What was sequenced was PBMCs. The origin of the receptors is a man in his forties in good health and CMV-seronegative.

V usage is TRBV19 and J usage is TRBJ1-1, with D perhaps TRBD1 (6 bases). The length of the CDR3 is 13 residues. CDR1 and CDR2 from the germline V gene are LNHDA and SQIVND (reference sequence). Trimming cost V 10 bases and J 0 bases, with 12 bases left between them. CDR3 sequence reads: CATTRGLNTEAFF. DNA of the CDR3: TGTGCCACCACGCGGGGGCTGAACACTGAAGCTTTCTTT.

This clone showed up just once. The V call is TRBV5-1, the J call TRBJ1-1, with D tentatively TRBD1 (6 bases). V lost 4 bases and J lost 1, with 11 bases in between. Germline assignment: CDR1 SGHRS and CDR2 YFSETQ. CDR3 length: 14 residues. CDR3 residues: CASSKLGGNTEAFF. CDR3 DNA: TGCGCCAGCAGCAAACTAGGGGGGAACACTGAAGCTTTCTTT.

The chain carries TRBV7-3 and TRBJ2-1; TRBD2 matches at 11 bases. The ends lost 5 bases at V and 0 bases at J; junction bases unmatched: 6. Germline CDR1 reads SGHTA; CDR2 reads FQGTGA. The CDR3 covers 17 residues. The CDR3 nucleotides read TGTGCCAGCAGCATACCTACTAGCGGGAGCTCCTACAATGAGCAGTTCTTC. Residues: CASSIPTSGSSYNEQFF.

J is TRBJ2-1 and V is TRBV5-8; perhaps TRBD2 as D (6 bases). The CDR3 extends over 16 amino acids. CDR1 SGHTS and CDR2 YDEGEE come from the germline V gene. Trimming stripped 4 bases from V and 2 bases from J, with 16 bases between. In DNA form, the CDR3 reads TGTGCCAGCAGCCAAGGGGTAGCGGACGCCTACAATGAGCAGTTCTTC. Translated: CASSQGVADAYNEQFF.

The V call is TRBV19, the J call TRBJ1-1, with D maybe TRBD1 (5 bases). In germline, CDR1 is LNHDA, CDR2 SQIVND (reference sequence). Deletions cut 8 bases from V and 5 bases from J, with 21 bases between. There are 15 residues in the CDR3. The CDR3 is CASRQGLAGWTEAFF. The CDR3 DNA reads TGTGCCAGTCGGCAGGGTCTTGCGGGATGGACTGAAGCTTTCTTT.

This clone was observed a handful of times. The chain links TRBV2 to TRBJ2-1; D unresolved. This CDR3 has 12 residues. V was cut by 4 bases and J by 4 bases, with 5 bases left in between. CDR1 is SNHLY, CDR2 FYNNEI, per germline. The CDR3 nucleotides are TGTGCCAGCAGTGTGAGATACAATGAGCAGTTCTTC. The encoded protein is CASSVRYNEQFF.

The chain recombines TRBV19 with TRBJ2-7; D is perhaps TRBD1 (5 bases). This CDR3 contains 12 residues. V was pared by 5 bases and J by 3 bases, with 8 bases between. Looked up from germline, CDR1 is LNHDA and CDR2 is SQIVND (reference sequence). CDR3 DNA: TGTGCCAGTAGTGACAGTTACTACGAGCAGTACTTC. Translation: CASSDSYYEQYF.

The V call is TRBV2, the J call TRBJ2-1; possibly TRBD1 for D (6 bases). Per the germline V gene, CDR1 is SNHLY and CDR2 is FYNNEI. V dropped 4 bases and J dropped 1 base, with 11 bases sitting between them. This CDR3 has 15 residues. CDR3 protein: CASSGGTTSYNEQFF. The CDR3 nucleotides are TGTGCCAGCAGTGGAGGGACAACGTCCTACAATGAGCAGTTCTTC.

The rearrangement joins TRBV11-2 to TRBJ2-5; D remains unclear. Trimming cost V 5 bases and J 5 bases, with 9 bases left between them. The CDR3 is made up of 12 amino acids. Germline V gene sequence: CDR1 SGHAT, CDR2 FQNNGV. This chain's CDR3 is CASSGRRETQYF. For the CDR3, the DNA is TGTGCCAGCAGCGGTCGCAGGGAGACCCAGTACTTC.

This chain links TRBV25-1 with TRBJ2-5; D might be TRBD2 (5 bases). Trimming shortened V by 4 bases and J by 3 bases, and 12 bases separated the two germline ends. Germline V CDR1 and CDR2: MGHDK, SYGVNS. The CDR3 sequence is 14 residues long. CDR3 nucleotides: TGTGCCAGCAGTGCACCGGGATCTAAAGAGACCCAGTACTTC. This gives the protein CASSAPGSKETQYF.

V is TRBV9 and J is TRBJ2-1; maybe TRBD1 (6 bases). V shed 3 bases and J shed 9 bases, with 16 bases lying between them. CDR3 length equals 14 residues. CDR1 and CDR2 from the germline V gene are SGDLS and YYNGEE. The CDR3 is CASSGQQGGSEQFF. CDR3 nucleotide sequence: TGTGCCAGCAGCGGGCAACAGGGTGGTAGTGAGCAGTTCTTC. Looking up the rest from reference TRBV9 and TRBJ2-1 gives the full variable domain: DSGVTQTPKHLITATGQRVTLRCSPRSGDLSVYWYQQSLDQGLQFLIQYYNGEERAKGNILERFSAQQFPDLHSELNLSSLELGDSALYFCASSGQQGGSEQFFGPGTRLTVL.

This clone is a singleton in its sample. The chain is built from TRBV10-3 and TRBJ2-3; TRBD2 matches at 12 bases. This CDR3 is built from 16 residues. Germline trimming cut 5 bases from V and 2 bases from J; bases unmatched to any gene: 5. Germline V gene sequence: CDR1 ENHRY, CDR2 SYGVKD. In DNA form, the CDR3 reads TGTGCCATCAGTACAGGACTAGCGGGAACCACAGATACGCAGTATTTT. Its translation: CAISTGLAGTTDTQYF.

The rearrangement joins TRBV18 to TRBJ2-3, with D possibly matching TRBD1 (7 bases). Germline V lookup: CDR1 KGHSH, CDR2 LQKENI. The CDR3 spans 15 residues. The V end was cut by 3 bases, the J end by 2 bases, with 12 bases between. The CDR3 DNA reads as TGTGCCAGCTCACCCCAGGGGGGTATCACAGATACGCAGTATTTT. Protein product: CASSPQGGITDTQYF.

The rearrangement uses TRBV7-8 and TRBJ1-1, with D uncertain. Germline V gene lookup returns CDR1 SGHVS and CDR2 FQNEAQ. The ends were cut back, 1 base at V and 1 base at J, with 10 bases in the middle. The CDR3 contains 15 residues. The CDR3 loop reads CASSLGMGGNTEAFF. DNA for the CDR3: TGTGCCAGCAGCTTAGGAATGGGAGGGAACACTGAAGCTTTCTTT.

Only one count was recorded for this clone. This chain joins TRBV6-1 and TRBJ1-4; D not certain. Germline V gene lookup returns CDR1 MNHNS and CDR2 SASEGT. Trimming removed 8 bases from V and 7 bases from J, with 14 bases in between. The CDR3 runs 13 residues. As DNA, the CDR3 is TGTGCCAGCGATAGTCTTAGTGGTGAAAAACTGTTTTTT. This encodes CASDSLSGEKLFF.

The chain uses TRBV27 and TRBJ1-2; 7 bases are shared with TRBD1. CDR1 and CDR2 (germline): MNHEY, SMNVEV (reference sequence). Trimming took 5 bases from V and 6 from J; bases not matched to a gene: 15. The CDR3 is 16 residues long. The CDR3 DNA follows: TGTGCCAGCAGTCGACTTACTCCCAGGGGGAGCGATGGCTACACCTTC. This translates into CASSRLTPRGSDGYTF.

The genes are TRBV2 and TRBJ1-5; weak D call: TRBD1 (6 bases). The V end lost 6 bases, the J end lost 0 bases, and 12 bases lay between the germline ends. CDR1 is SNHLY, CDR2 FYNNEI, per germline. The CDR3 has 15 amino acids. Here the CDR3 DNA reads TGTGCCAGCAGGGACCGGGACATTAGCAATCAGCCCCAGCATTTT. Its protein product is CASRDRDISNQPQHF.

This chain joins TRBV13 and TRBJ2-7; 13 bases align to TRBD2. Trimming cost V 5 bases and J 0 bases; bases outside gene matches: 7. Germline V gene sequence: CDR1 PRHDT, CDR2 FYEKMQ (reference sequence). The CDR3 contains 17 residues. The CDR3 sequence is CASSILGLAGVSYEQYF. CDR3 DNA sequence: TGTGCCAGCAGCATCCTCGGACTAGCGGGAGTCTCCTACGAGCAGTACTTC.

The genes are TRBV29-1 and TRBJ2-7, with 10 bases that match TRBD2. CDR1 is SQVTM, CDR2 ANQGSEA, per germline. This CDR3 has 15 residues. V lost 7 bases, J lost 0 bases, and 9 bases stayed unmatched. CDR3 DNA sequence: TGCAGCGCCGTGGGGACTAGCGACCGCTCCTACGAGCAGTACTTC. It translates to CSAVGTSDRSYEQYF.

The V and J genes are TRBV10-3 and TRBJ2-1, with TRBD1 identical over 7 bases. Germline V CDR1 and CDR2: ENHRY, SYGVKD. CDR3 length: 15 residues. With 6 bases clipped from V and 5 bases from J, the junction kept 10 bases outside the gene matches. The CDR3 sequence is CAISGDSDPNNEQFF. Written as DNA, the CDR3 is TGTGCCATCAGCGGGGACAGTGACCCTAACAATGAGCAGTTCTTC.